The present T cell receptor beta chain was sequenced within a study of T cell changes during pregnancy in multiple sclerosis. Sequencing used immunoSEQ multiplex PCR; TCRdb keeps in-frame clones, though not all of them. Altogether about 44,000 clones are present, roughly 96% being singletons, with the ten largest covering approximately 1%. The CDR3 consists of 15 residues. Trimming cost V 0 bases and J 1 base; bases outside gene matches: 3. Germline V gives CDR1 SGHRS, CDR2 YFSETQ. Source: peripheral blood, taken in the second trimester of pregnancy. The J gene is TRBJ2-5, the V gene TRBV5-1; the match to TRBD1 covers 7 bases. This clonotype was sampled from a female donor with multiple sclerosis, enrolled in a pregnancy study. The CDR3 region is CASSLAGQLQETQYF. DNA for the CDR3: TGCGCCAGCAGCTTGGCGGGACAGCTCCAAGAGACCCAGTACTTC.